The rows below give T cell receptor beta chains drawn from one sample of a study of response to subunit inactivated influenza vaccine. TCRdb itself ran the RT-PCR reads through MiXCR, one entry per CDR3 protein. This table has about 540,000 distinct CDR3 sequences, approximately 24% appearing once. This same sample was also taken into another study, of T cells expressing NK-cell markers.

Sequencing used CD4+ T cells sorted from PBMCs, obtained 12 days after vaccination. The source is a man in his forties or fifties who received an inactivated influenza vaccine. CDR3s include the opening cysteine and the closing phenylalanine or tryptophan. The order of the fields is V gene, D gene, J gene, clone size, CDR3 DNA, CDR3 protein. D genes are given only for firm matches. Expanded clones are given a class, and other clones once, few, many or no size at all.

TRBV7-3	-	TRBJ2-7	-	TGTGCCAGCAGCCAGGGGAGGAGCTCCTACGAGCAGTACTTC	CASSQGRSSYEQYF
TRBV27	-	TRBJ2-3	-	TGTGCCAGCAGCCCTAGACGGGCGGGGCCCCCAGATACGCAGTATTTT	CASSPRRAGPPDTQYF
TRBV28	TRBD1	TRBJ1-2	few	TGTGCCAGCAGCCTGATGGACAGGGGGCCCTATGGCTACACCTTC	CASSLMDRGPYGYTF
TRBV7-9	TRBD2	TRBJ2-3	-	TGTGCCAGCACCGTACTAGCGGACACAGATACGCAGTATTTT	CASTVLADTDTQYF
TRBV10-3	TRBD2	TRBJ2-7	-	TGTGCCATCAGTGAGCCGACTAGCGGGATCAACGAGCAGTACTTC	CAISEPTSGINEQYF
TRBV5-1	TRBD2	TRBJ2-3	-	TGCGCCAGCAGCGTCCCTAGCGGGGCAGCAGATACGCAGTATTTT	CASSVPSGAADTQYF
TRBV6-1	-	TRBJ1-3	-	TGTGCCAGCAGTGAAGAGGAAGAAGGCACCATATATTTT	CASSEEEEGTIYF
TRBV12-3/TRBV12-4	TRBD1	TRBJ2-1	-	TGTGCCAGCAGCCGGGGGACAGGTAGGGGTGGCAATGAGCAGTTCTTC	CASSRGTGRGGNEQFF
TRBV10-3	TRBD1	TRBJ1-1	-	TGTGCCATCGGTAAGGGACAGGGTAAAAATGAAGCTTTCTTT	CAIGKGQGKNEAFF
TRBV20-1	-	TRBJ2-7	-	TGCAGTGCTATCTCGGGGGCCCCCTACGAGCAGTACTTC	CSAISGAPYEQYF
TRBV7-8	TRBD1	TRBJ2-2	-	TGTGCTGCCCAGGGACAGGGGAAGTGGACCGGGGAGCTGTTTTTT	CAAQGQGKWTGELFF
TRBV5-1	TRBD2	TRBJ2-1	few	TGCGCCAGCAGCGCACGACTAGCGGGAGGTTTGGGGAATGAGCAGTTCTTC	CASSARLAGGLGNEQFF
TRBV20-1	-	TRBJ1-2	few	TGCAGTGCGCGAGTCAGACTCAACTATGGCTACACCTTC	CSARVRLNYGYTF
TRBV7-2	-	TRBJ1-2	-	TGTGCCAGCAGCTCTCGGCCCCGGGTAGCGTATGGCTACACCTTC	CASSSRPRVAYGYTF
TRBV7-2	-	TRBJ2-1	-	TGTTCCAGCAGGTCCTGGGGCCGAGGGTCCTACAATGAGCAGTTCTTC	CSSRSWGRGSYNEQFF
TRBV5-1	-	TRBJ2-1	-	TGCGCCAGCAGCTTTTCGGAGCAATCCTACAATGAGCAGTTCTTC	CASSFSEQSYNEQFF
TRBV3-1	TRBD1	TRBJ1-1	once	TGTGCCAGCAGCCAAGTTTTAGGGGGCGGCACTGAAGCTTTCTTT	CASSQVLGGGTEAFF
TRBV20-1	-	TRBJ2-3	-	TGCAGTGCTAGAGACGAAGGCCGCACAGATACGCAGTATTTT	CSARDEGRTDTQYF
TRBV7-6	-	TRBJ1-5	-	TGTGCCAGCAGCTTATCAGCGTACAGCAATCAGCCCCAGCATTTT	CASSLSAYSNQPQHF
TRBV7-2	-	TRBJ2-7	-	TGTGCCAGCAGCTTAACAATACAGGCGTCCTACGAGCAGTACTTC	CASSLTIQASYEQYF
TRBV12-3/TRBV12-4	TRBD2	TRBJ2-1	many	TGTGCCTCACAGCGGGGGTCCTCCTACAATGAGCAGTTCTTC	CASQRGSSYNEQFF
TRBV15	-	TRBJ2-1	few	TGTGCCACCAGCAGTCTGGGACTTAATAGCTCCTACAATGAGCAGTTCTTC	CATSSLGLNSSYNEQFF
TRBV20-1	-	TRBJ2-1	few	TGCAGTGCTACCCAGGGGTGGAATGAGCAGTTCTTC	CSATQGWNEQFF
TRBV20-1	-	TRBJ1-2	few	TGCAGTGCTAGAGGTTTGGTTAGGGGCCTCTATGGCTACACCTTC	CSARGLVRGLYGYTF